There are many counts of the clone carrying this T cell receptor beta chain. TCRdb recomputed calls from the reads with MiXCR, one row per CDR3 protein. This sample has 200,000 to 300,000 distinct CDR3 sequences, with 25% to 30% found just once. This sample is drawn from a study of kidney transplant recipient with SARS-CoV-2 infection. The sequenced sample was a blood sample, obtained at baseline and between days 110 and 120 from a kidney transplant recipient. The sequence was obtained from a male patient between 25 and 40 years old who had COVID-19 and was a kidney transplant recipient. The graft donor may be the source of some T cells.

The CDR3 protein is CASTQQSVRKTYGYTF. The CDR3 DNA follows: TGCGCCAGCACCCAACAATCGGTTCGAAAGACCTATGGCTACACCTTC. This rearrangement joins TRBV5-1 to TRBJ1-2; no clear D gene. This CDR3 has 16 amino acids. V was shortened by 6 bases and J by 4 bases, with 22 bases between the two germline ends. The germline CDR1 and CDR2 sequences are SGHRS and YFSETQ.